This TCR beta chain came from a study of blood T cell repertoires in COVID-19 (TCRdb year 2020). Context from the whole study: Samples from collaborators originated in the United States, Italy and Spain and spanned both the acute and convalescent phases of COVID-19. The material from the prospective study consisted of cDNA or gDNA derived from T cells, B-cell-depleted T cells, or PBMCs. HLA class I and class II types, where available, came from metadata supplied by the sample provider rather than from assay-based typing. The repertoires were made available in a free public database intended to serve as a resource for research on the immune response to SARS-CoV-2. Nearly every sample came with metadata listing a de-identified subject ID, COVID-19 status, age in years and sex. Samples were obtained from the ongoing ImmuneRACE study (first 160 participants) and from about 1,300 subjects provided by 6 global collaborators. Deeply sampled blood TCRbeta repertoires from subjects exposed to, actively infected with, or recovered from COVID-19 were included in the dataset.

Results and caveats for the whole study, not just this receptor: Clinical and demographic metadata were provided uncurated, with the amount varying by source and participant.

The CDR3, cysteine through phenylalanine, is 15 amino acids long. Just CDR3 DNA is preserved here, 45 bases in frame from base 1. V loses 2 bases, J loses 4 bases, and the germline ends lie 12 bases apart. The germline V gene (reference sequence) sets CDR1 to MNHNY and CDR2 to SVGAGI. One collaborating source in Seattle enrolled patients during active infection and followed them longitudinally through the course of disease. The collaborating institutions used their own protocols to collect whole blood in K2EDTA tubes. For TCRbeta analysis, collaborators shipped samples as frozen whole blood, isolated PBMCs, or DNA extracted from either of those sample types. The immunoSEQ Assay, a bias-controlled multiplex PCR, was used to amplify TCRbeta CDR3 regions from genomic DNA. Turning to the authors' computational methods: Within the assay, amplification of reference gene primers was used to estimate how many nucleated cells each sample contained. Sequence reads were collapsed and filtered to measure the absolute abundance of every unique TCRbeta CDR3 rearrangement. Productive Simpson clonality was computed per sample as the square root of Simpson's diversity index over productive rearrangements. TCRdb holds this immuneACCESS table with in-frame rearrangements only. Some clones are missing; in checked studies, unresolved V genes explain under half, and the rest has no known cause. V and J calls and clone size follow that table, whereas D and trimming were derived from the DNA. The sample data list approximately 200,000 clones, and 94% of these were observed just once. 0.76% of the sample lies in the top ten.

This clone was counted a single time. It has no known antigen specificity. Within one base of it there is no much larger clone, and no base qualities were kept. Recombination connected TRBV6-6 to TRBJ1-3; the D gene remains uncertain. This clonotype originated in a man aged 25 to 45 with COVID-19, enrolled during active disease. The sample consisted of peripheral blood. The DNA reads TGTGCCAGCAGTTACGGGCAGCTAAAAGGAAACACCATATATTTT. It encodes CASSYGQLKGNTIYF.